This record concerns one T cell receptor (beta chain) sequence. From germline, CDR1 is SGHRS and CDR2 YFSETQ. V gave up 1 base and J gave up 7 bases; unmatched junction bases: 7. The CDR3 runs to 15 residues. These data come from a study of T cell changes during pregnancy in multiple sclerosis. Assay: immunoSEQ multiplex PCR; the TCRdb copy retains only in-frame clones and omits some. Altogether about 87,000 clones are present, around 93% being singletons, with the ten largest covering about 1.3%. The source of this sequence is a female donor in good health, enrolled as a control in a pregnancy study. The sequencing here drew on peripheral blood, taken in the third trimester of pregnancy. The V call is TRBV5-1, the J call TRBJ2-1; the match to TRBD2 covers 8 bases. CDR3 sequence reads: CASSLPSGSLNEQFF. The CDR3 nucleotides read TGCGCCAGCAGCTTGCCCAGCGGGAGTCTGAATGAGCAGTTCTTC.